The 2 T cell receptor beta chains listed next were all sequenced from one sample in a study of T cells after yellow fever vaccination. TCRdb fed the 5' RACE reads into MiXCR, producing one record per CDR3 protein. The sample contains hundreds of thousands of distinct CDR3 sequences, about 12% of which appear only once. Sequencing was performed on CD4+ T cells sorted from PBMCs, taken 15 days after the yellow fever booster vaccination. These receptors all come from a man aged 18 to 30 who received the YFV17D yellow fever vaccine.

This clonotype has just a few counts. The V call is TRBV5-1, the J call TRBJ1-2, with 9 bases that match TRBD1. CDR3 length equals 15 residues. V was clipped by 4 bases and J by 6 bases; unmatched bases: 10. The germline V gene encodes CDR1 SGHRS and CDR2 YFSETQ. The CDR3 coding sequence is TGCGCCAGCAGCCAACTCCCAGGACAGGGGAATGGCTACACCTTC. It translates to CASSQLPGQGNGYTF.

This clonotype was seen a handful of times. This chain uses TRBV20-1 with TRBJ1-1; the D gene is possibly TRBD1 (5 bases). CDR1 is DFQATT and CDR2 is SNEGSKA in the germline V gene (reference sequence). This CDR3 has 14 residues. V was clipped by 0 bases and J by 4 bases, with 12 bases between them. The CDR3: CSARDPGRATEAFF. CDR3 nucleotides: TGCAGTGCTAGAGATCCGGGCAGGGCCACTGAAGCTTTCTTT.